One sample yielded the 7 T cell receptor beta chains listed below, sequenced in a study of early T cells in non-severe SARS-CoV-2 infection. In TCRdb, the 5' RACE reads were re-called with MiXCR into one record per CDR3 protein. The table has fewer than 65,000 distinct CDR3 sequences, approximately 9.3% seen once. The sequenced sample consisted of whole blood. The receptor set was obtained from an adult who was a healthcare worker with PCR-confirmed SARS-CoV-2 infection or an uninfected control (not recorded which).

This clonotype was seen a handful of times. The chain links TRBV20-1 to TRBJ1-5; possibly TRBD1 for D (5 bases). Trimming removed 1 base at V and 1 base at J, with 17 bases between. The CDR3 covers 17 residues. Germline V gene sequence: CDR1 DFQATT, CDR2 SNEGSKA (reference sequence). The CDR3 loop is CSARGRVAGLSNQPQHF. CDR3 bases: TGCAGTGCTAGAGGCAGGGTAGCAGGGTTAAGCAATCAGCCCCAGCATTTT.

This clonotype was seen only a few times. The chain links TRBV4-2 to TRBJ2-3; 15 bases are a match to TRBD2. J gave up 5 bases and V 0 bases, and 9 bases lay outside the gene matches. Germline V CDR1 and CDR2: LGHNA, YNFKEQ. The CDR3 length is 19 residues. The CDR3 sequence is CASSQDRTSGGAYGDTQYF. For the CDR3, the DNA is TGTGCCAGCAGCCAAGATAGGACTAGCGGGGGGGCCTATGGAGATACGCAGTATTTT.

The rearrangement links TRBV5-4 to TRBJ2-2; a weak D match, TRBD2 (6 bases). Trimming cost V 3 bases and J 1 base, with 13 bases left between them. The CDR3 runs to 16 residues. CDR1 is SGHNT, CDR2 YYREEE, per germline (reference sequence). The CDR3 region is CASSSAAGKNTGELFF. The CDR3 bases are TGTGCCAGCAGCTCGGCAGCGGGCAAGAACACCGGGGAGCTGTTTTTT.

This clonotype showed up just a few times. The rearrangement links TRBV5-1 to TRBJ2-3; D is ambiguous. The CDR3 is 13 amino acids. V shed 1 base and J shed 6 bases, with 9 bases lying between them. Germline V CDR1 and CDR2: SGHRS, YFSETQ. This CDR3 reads CASSLSIVDTQYF. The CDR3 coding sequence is TGCGCCAGCAGCTTGTCGATAGTCGATACGCAGTATTTT.

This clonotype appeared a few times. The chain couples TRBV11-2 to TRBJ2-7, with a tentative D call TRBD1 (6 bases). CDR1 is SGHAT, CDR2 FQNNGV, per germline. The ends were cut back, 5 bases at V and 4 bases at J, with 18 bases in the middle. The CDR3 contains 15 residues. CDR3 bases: TGTGCCAGCAGCCCCGCCCCAGGGACACAGTACGAGCAGTACGTC. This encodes CASSPAPGTQYEQYV.

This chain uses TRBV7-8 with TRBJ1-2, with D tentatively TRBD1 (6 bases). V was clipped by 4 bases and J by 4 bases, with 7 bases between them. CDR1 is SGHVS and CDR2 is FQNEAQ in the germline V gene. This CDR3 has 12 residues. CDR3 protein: CASSSDSYGYTF. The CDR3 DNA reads TGTGCCAGCAGCTCGGACAGCTATGGCTACACCTTC.

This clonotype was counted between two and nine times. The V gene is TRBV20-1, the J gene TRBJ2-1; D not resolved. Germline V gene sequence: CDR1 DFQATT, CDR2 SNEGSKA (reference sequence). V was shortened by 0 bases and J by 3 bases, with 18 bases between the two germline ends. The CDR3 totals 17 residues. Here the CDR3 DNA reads TGCAGTGCTAGAGATGAGACCGGCCTGATGGGCTACAATGAGCAGTTCTTC. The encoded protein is CSARDETGLMGYNEQFF.